This is a list of T cell receptor beta chains from one sample in a study of T cell repertoires in cytomegalovirus infection. TCRdb reprocessed the reads via MiXCR and lists one record per CDR3 protein. The sample includes roughly 720,000 distinct CDR3 sequences, roughly 36% of them seen just once. The sample consisted of PBMCs. These receptors originate from a human donor in good health (CMV status not recorded). Some clones in this sample may be carry-over from other donors' samples. Both conserved end residues are part of each CDR3. A D gene is named only where the DNA matches it firmly. Not every row has a clone size; where given, it reads once, few, many or a size class.

clone size: .; V gene: TRBV24-1; J gene: TRBJ1-5; D gene: .; CDR3 DNA: TGTGCCACCAGTGATGCAGGGAGGGGTCAGCCCCAGCATTTT; CDR3 protein: CATSDAGRGQPQHF
clone size: few; V gene: TRBV4-1; J gene: TRBJ2-1; D gene: .; CDR3 DNA: TGCGCCAGCAGCCAAGATCCGGGAGACTACAATGAGCAGTTCTTC; CDR3 protein: CASSQDPGDYNEQFF
clone size: .; V gene: TRBV27; J gene: TRBJ2-7; D gene: TRBD2; CDR3 DNA: TGTGCCAGCAGTTGGACTAGCGGGGGGGACGAGCAGTACTTC; CDR3 protein: CASSWTSGGDEQYF
clone size: .; V gene: TRBV6-5; J gene: TRBJ2-1; D gene: TRBD2; CDR3 DNA: TGTGCCAGCAGTTACGATAAAAGCGGGGCGTACAATGAGCAGTTCTTC; CDR3 protein: CASSYDKSGAYNEQFF
clone size: .; V gene: TRBV9; J gene: TRBJ2-7; D gene: TRBD1; CDR3 DNA: TGTGCCAGCAGCGCCCAACCCCCGGGACAGGCGATACGCGAGCAGTACTTC; CDR3 protein: CASSAQPPGQAIREQYF
clone size: many; V gene: TRBV7-8; J gene: TRBJ2-3; D gene: TRBD2; CDR3 DNA: TGTGCCAGCGGAGCGGGAGGGAGCACAGATACGCAGTATTTT; CDR3 protein: CASGAGGSTDTQYF
clone size: .; V gene: TRBV2; J gene: TRBJ2-5; D gene: .; CDR3 DNA: TGTGCCAGCAGTGAAGCACGAGTTGACCAAGAGACCCAGTACTTC; CDR3 protein: CASSEARVDQETQYF
clone size: few; V gene: TRBV6-6; J gene: TRBJ1-5; D gene: .; CDR3 DNA: TGTGCCAGCAGTTACTCGATATGGCAGCCCCAGCATTTT; CDR3 protein: CASSYSIWQPQHF
clone size: few; V gene: TRBV7-8; J gene: TRBJ2-7; D gene: TRBD2; CDR3 DNA: TGTGCCAGCAGCTTGAGGGGCGGGAGGGCCCTGAACGAGCAGTACTTC; CDR3 protein: CASSLRGGRALNEQYF
clone size: .; V gene: TRBV28; J gene: TRBJ1-5; D gene: TRBD1; CDR3 DNA: TGTGCCAGCAGGCAGGACAGGGGGCTTCAGCCCCAGCATTTT; CDR3 protein: CASRQDRGLQPQHF
clone size: few; V gene: TRBV28; J gene: TRBJ1-4; D gene: TRBD1; CDR3 DNA: TGTGCCAGCAGCCTGACAGGGCCCGCAACTAATGAAAAACTGTTTTTT; CDR3 protein: CASSLTGPATNEKLFF
clone size: few; V gene: TRBV2; J gene: TRBJ1-1; D gene: .; CDR3 DNA: TGTGCCAGCAGGGTATGGAACACTGAAGCTTTCTTT; CDR3 protein: CASRVWNTEAFF
clone size: .; V gene: TRBV29-1; J gene: TRBJ1-5; D gene: TRBD1; CDR3 DNA: TGCAGCGTTGATCTACCGGGACAGGGCCCAAGGGGGCAGCCCCAGCATTTT; CDR3 protein: CSVDLPGQGPRGQPQHF
clone size: few; V gene: TRBV7-6; J gene: TRBJ1-1; D gene: .; CDR3 DNA: TGTGCCAGCAGCTTAGACAGCTACGACACTGAAGCTTTCTTT; CDR3 protein: CASSLDSYDTEAFF
clone size: .; V gene: TRBV23-1; J gene: TRBJ2-3; D gene: TRBD2; CDR3 DNA: TGCGCCAGCAGTCTCGGCGGGAGGAGAGCAGATACGCAGTATTTT; CDR3 protein: CASSLGGRRADTQYF
clone size: .; V gene: TRBV28; J gene: TRBJ2-1; D gene: .; CDR3 DNA: TGTACCAGCACGTGGGACAAACCTTCCGATGAGCAGTTCTTC; CDR3 protein: CTSTWDKPSDEQFF
clone size: .; V gene: TRBV7-9; J gene: TRBJ2-1; D gene: .; CDR3 DNA: TGTGCCAGCAGCTTGCTGGGAAACAATGAGCAGTTCTTC; CDR3 protein: CASSLLGNNEQFF
clone size: .; V gene: TRBV25-1; J gene: TRBJ1-2; D gene: .; CDR3 DNA: TGTGCCAGCAGTGAAAGTAAAGAGACTAACTATGGCTACACCTTC; CDR3 protein: CASSESKETNYGYTF
clone size: .; V gene: TRBV13; J gene: TRBJ1-1; D gene: TRBD1; CDR3 DNA: TGTGCCAGCAGCCTCCACAGGGGTATATTGAACACTGAAGCTTTCTTT; CDR3 protein: CASSLHRGILNTEAFF
clone size: many; V gene: TRBV6-1; J gene: TRBJ1-1; D gene: .; CDR3 DNA: TGTGCCAGCACGGGACCCCTATACACTGAAGCTTTCTTT; CDR3 protein: CASTGPLYTEAFF
clone size: .; V gene: TRBV11-2; J gene: TRBJ1-1; D gene: TRBD1; CDR3 DNA: TGTGCCAGCAGCTCACAGGGGGTCAGGACTGAAGCTTTCTTT; CDR3 protein: CASSSQGVRTEAFF
clone size: .; V gene: TRBV2; J gene: TRBJ2-5; D gene: .; CDR3 DNA: TGTGCCAGCAGGACCGAGACCCAGTACTTC; CDR3 protein: CASRTETQYF
clone size: .; V gene: TRBV6-6; J gene: TRBJ1-6; D gene: .; CDR3 DNA: TGTGCCAGCAGTTACGGGGGTTTTACTGATTCACCCCTCCACTTT; CDR3 protein: CASSYGGFTDSPLHF
clone size: few; V gene: TRBV19; J gene: TRBJ2-2; D gene: TRBD2; CDR3 DNA: TGTGCCAGTAGTATCCTAGCGGGTAACACCGGGGAGCTGTTTTTT; CDR3 protein: CASSILAGNTGELFF
clone size: .; V gene: TRBV4-1; J gene: TRBJ2-5; D gene: .; CDR3 DNA: TGTGCCAGCAGCCCCATAAAAGCGGGTAAAGAGACCCAGTACTTC; CDR3 protein: CASSPIKAGKETQYF
clone size: .; V gene: TRBV12-3/TRBV12-4; J gene: TRBJ1-2; D gene: .; CDR3 DNA: TGTGCCAGCAGTTTCCAACACGTTAACTATGGCTACACCTTC; CDR3 protein: CASSFQHVNYGYTF
clone size: few; V gene: TRBV28; J gene: TRBJ1-5; D gene: .; CDR3 DNA: TGTGCCAGCACAGGACACCGAAATCAGCCCCAGCATTTT; CDR3 protein: CASTGHRNQPQHF
clone size: .; V gene: TRBV5-6; J gene: TRBJ2-5; D gene: TRBD1; CDR3 DNA: TGTGCCAGCAGCTTGGCACAGGGGGCCTGGGGAGAGACCCAGTACTTC; CDR3 protein: CASSLAQGAWGETQYF
clone size: .; V gene: TRBV7-6; J gene: TRBJ1-2; D gene: .; CDR3 DNA: TGTGCCAGCAGTGAGCGGGCCGAGAACTATGGCTACACCTTC; CDR3 protein: CASSERAENYGYTF
clone size: .; V gene: TRBV12-3/TRBV12-4; J gene: TRBJ1-5; D gene: .; CDR3 DNA: TGTGCCAGCAGTTCTCCTATGAGGGGGGATCAGCCCCAGCATTTT; CDR3 protein: CASSSPMRGDQPQHF
clone size: few; V gene: TRBV7-6; J gene: TRBJ2-3; D gene: .; CDR3 DNA: TGTGCCAGCAGTCCAGGGGGGTGGGGGCTACTCACAGATACGCAGTATTTT; CDR3 protein: CASSPGGWGLLTDTQYF
clone size: .; V gene: TRBV10-3; J gene: TRBJ1-2; D gene: .; CDR3 DNA: TGTGCCATCAGTGAGTCGGGCAGGGTTCACTATGGCTACACCTTC; CDR3 protein: CAISESGRVHYGYTF
clone size: .; V gene: TRBV19; J gene: TRBJ2-1; D gene: .; CDR3 DNA: TGTGCCAGTAGTCCAACGTCTCAGAGCTCCTACAATGAGCAGTTCTTC; CDR3 protein: CASSPTSQSSYNEQFF
clone size: .; V gene: TRBV20-1; J gene: TRBJ1-1; D gene: .; CDR3 DNA: TGCAGTGCTATAGATGCCAGCCTGGGGACTGAAGCTTTCTTT; CDR3 protein: CSAIDASLGTEAFF
clone size: few; V gene: TRBV4-1; J gene: TRBJ1-1; D gene: .; CDR3 DNA: TGCGCCAGCAGCCAAGATCGTTCGGGGAACACTGAAGCTTTCTTT; CDR3 protein: CASSQDRSGNTEAFF
clone size: few; V gene: TRBV6-2/TRBV6-3; J gene: TRBJ1-5; D gene: .; CDR3 DNA: TGTGCCAGCAGTTCATCTTTAACAGGACCGAATCAGCCCCAGCATTTT; CDR3 protein: CASSSSLTGPNQPQHF
clone size: few; V gene: TRBV24-1; J gene: TRBJ2-4; D gene: .; CDR3 DNA: TGTGCCACCAGTGATAATTCCCAGGGTGGCTCGAAAGAAAACATTCAGTACTTC; CDR3 protein: CATSDNSQGGSKENIQYF
clone size: many; V gene: TRBV7-8; J gene: TRBJ2-3; D gene: TRBD2; CDR3 DNA: TGTGCCAGCAGCCCACAGCGGGGGCACAGGCATACGCAGTATTTT; CDR3 protein: CASSPQRGHRHTQYF
clone size: .; V gene: TRBV11-2; J gene: TRBJ1-3; D gene: .; CDR3 DNA: TGTGCCAGCAGCGCCTTGGGTCAGCCCTCTGGAAACACCATATATTTT; CDR3 protein: CASSALGQPSGNTIYF
clone size: many; V gene: TRBV4-1; J gene: TRBJ1-1; D gene: .; CDR3 DNA: TGCGCCAGCAGCCAGGGATCAGCTGAAGCTTTCTTT; CDR3 protein: CASSQGSAEAFF
clone size: .; V gene: TRBV10-3; J gene: TRBJ1-5; D gene: TRBD1; CDR3 DNA: TGTGCCATCAGTGACTCGGGCAGGGGGTATCAGCCCCAGCATTTT; CDR3 protein: CAISDSGRGYQPQHF
clone size: few; V gene: TRBV6-1; J gene: TRBJ1-3; D gene: .; CDR3 DNA: TGTGCCAGCAGTCCCGTTGGGGGGCGACCTGGAAACACCATATATTTT; CDR3 protein: CASSPVGGRPGNTIYF
clone size: .; V gene: TRBV27; J gene: TRBJ2-7; D gene: TRBD2; CDR3 DNA: TGTGCCAGCAGTTTTAGGGAGGGCTACGAGCAGTACTTC; CDR3 protein: CASSFREGYEQYF
clone size: .; V gene: TRBV12-3/TRBV12-4; J gene: TRBJ1-2; D gene: TRBD1; CDR3 DNA: TGTGCCAGCACCCCGATAGGACAGGGACCTCTTCAAGGCTACACCTTC; CDR3 protein: CASTPIGQGPLQGYTF
clone size: .; V gene: TRBV7-7; J gene: TRBJ1-1; D gene: .; CDR3 DNA: TGTGCTAGCAGCTTGGCCTTGCAGGGCGGCACTGAAGCTTTCTTT; CDR3 protein: CASSLALQGGTEAFF
clone size: few; V gene: TRBV19; J gene: TRBJ1-1; D gene: .; CDR3 DNA: TGTGCCAGTATCGACCACACTGAAGCTTTCTTT; CDR3 protein: CASIDHTEAFF
clone size: many; V gene: TRBV7-2; J gene: TRBJ1-5; D gene: .; CDR3 DNA: TGTGCCAGCAGCCCGGCCGCGGGCCTGGGTCAGCCCCAGCATTTT; CDR3 protein: CASSPAAGLGQPQHF
clone size: .; V gene: TRBV2; J gene: TRBJ2-3; D gene: .; CDR3 DNA: TGTGCCAGCAATCGAGTAAGGCCAGATACGCAGTATTTT; CDR3 protein: CASNRVRPDTQYF
clone size: .; V gene: TRBV4-1; J gene: TRBJ1-6; D gene: .; CDR3 DNA: TGTGCCAGCAGCGGGGGGAGGGAGGGGAATTCACCCCTCCACTTT; CDR3 protein: CASSGGREGNSPLHF
clone size: few; V gene: TRBV12-3/TRBV12-4; J gene: TRBJ1-1; D gene: .; CDR3 DNA: TGTGCCAGCAGTTTAAGTCGGGGCGGTGAAGCTTTCTTT; CDR3 protein: CASSLSRGGEAFF